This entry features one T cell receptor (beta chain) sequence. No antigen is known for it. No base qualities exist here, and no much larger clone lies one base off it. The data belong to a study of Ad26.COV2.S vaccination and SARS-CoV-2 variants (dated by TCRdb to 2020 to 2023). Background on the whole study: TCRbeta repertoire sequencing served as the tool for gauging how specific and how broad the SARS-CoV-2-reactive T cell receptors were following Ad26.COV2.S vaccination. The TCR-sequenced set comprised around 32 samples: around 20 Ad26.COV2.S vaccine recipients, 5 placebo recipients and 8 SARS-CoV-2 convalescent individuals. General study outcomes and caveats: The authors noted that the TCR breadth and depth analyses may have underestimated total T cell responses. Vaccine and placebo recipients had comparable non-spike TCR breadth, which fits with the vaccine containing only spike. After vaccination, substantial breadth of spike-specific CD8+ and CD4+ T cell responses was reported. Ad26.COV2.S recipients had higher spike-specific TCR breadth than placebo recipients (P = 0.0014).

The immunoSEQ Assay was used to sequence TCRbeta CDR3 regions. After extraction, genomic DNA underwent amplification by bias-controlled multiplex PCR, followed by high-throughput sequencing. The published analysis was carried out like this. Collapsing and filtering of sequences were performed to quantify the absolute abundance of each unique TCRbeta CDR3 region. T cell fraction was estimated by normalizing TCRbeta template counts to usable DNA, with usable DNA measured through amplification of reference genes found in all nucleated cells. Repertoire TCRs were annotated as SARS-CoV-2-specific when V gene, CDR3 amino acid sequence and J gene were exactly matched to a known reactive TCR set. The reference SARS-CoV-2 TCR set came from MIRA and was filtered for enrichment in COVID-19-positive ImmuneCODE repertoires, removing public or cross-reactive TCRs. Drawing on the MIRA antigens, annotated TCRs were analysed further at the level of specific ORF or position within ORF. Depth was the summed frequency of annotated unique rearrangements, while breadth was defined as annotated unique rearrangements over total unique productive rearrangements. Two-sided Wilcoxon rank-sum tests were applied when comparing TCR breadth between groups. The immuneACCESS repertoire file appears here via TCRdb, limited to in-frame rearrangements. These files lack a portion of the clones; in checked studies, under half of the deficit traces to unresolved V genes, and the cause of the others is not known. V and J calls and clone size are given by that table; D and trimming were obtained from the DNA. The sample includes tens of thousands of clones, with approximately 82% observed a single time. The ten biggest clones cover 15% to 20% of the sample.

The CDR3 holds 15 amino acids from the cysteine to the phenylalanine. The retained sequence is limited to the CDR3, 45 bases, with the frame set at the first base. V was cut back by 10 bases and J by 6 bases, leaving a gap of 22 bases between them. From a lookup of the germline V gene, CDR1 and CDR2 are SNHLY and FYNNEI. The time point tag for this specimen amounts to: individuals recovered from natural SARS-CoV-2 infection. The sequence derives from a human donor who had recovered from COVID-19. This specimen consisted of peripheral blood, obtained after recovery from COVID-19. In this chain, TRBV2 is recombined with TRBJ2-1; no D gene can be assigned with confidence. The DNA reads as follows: TGTGCCACCCTTCTCCGGGCCGACCAAGGCAATGAGCAGTTCTTC. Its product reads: CATLLRADQGNEQFF.